These 4 T cell receptor beta chains were sequenced from one sample in a study of cytomegalovirus exposure and HLA in healthy donors (dated by TCRdb to the late 2010s). Library creation used the immunoSEQ multiplex PCR assay. The multiplex PCR relied on a mix of 60 forward primers for TCR Vbeta segments and 13 reverse primers for TCR Jbeta segments. Imported from immuneACCESS, the table was reduced by TCRdb to in-frame sequences with V and J called. These copies leave out some clones; in studies compared against another copy, an unresolved V gene accounts for under half, and the cause of the remainder is not known. The sample table contains 95,000 to 150,000 clones; only one count was recorded for just under 75% of them. The leading ten clones occupy around 5% of the sample. Sequences were obtained from PBMCs. These receptors were taken from a man aged 60-69 years in good health and CMV-seropositive.

This clone was seen only once. The CDR3 DNA is TGTGCCAGCAGCCCCGGAGGCAGGTCTAAAGAGACCCAGTACTTC. Amino acid sequence: CASSPGGRSKETQYF. This chain connects TRBV5-4 to TRBJ2-5; D possibly corresponds to TRBD2 (5 bases). Looked up from germline, CDR1 is SGHNT and CDR2 is YYREEE (reference sequence). The ends were cut back, 4 bases at V and 3 bases at J, with 16 bases in the middle. This CDR3 is built from 15 residues.

This chain joins TRBV10-2 and TRBJ1-5, with unresolved D. This CDR3 contains 14 residues. CDR1 is WSHSY and CDR2 is SAAADI in the germline V gene. V lost 4 bases and J lost 0, with 7 bases in between. Here the CDR3 DNA reads TGCGCCAGCAGTGCGAGCGATAGCAATCAGCCCCAGCATTTT. It translates to CASSASDSNQPQHF.

The chain carries TRBV7-3 and TRBJ2-1; TRBD2 agrees at 15 bases. CDR1 SGHTA and CDR2 FQGTGA come from the germline V gene. Trimming cost V 5 bases and J 15 bases; bases outside gene matches: 8. The CDR3 is 14 residues long. The DNA of the CDR3 is TGTGCCAGCAGCCAGGGGACTAGCGGGGGGAGGGTGTTCTTC. Amino acid sequence: CASSQGTSGGRVFF.

This rearrangement joins TRBV6-5 to TRBJ2-7; 12 nucleotides match TRBD2. Germline V CDR1 and CDR2: MNHEY, SVGAGI. Trimming took 8 bases from V and 2 from J; bases not matched to a gene: 1. The CDR3 is 13 amino acids. The CDR3 loop reads CASRLAGAYEQYF. The DNA of the CDR3 is TGTGCCAGCCGACTAGCGGGGGCCTACGAGCAGTACTTC.